The clone carrying this TCR beta chain was recorded at least ten times. The data stem from a study of T cells in Graves' hyperthyroidism and ophthalmopathy. Across the whole study: Blood was drawn when the patient was first diagnosed and still untreated.

Germline V CDR1 and CDR2: MGHRA, YSYEKL. The CDR3 totals 16 residues. V lost 2 bases and J lost 1; bases outside the gene matches: 7. Researchers took RNA transcripts and amplified the TCR beta CDR3 regions from them. The HTBI primer set drove a first-round RT-PCR of the TCR CDR3. MiXCR was run by TCRdb on the multiplex PCR reads, yielding one entry per CDR3 protein. The sample lists a few hundred thousand distinct CDR3 sequences; roughly 20% were seen once. Newly diagnosed patients aged 18 to 65 had hyperthyroidism of under 2 months' duration. Uncontrolled infection, other autoimmune disease, pregnancy or lactation excluded patients.

Material for sequencing was blood. The chain recombines TRBV4-1 with TRBJ1-1; 7 nucleotides line up with TRBD1. The TCR originated in a man aged 18 to 29 with Graves' hyperthyroidism. The CDR3 protein is CASSQQGQLTNTEAFF. The CDR3 DNA reads as TGCGCCAGCAGCCAACAGGGACAGCTCACGAACACTGAAGCTTTCTTT.